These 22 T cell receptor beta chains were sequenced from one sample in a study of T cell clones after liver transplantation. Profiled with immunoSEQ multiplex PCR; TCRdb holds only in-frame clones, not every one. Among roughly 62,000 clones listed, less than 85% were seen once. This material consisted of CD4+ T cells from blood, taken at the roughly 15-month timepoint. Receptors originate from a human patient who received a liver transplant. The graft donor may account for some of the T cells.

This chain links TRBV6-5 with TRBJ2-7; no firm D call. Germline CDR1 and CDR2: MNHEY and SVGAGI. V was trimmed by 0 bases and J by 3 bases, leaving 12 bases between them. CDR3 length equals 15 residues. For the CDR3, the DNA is TGTGCCAGCAGTTACTCGAGTTCAGACCTCTACGAGCAGTACGTC. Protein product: CASSYSSSDLYEQYV.

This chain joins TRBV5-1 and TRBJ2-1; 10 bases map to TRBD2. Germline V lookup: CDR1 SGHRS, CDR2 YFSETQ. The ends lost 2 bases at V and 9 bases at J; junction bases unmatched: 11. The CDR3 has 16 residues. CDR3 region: CASSFLPSGSGIEQFF. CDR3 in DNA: TGCGCCAGCAGCTTTCTCCCTAGCGGGAGTGGCATTGAGCAGTTCTTC.

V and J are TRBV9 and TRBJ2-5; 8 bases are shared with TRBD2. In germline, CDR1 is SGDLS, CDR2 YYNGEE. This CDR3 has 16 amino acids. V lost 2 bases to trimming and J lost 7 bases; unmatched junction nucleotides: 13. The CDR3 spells CASSVTTSAPSGTQYF. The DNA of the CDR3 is TGTGCCAGCAGCGTGACGACTAGCGCTCCGTCAGGGACCCAGTACTTC.

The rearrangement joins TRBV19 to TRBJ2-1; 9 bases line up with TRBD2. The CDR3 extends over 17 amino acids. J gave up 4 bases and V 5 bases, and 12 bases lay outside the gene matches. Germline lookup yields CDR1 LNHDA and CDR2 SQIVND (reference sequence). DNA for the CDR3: TGTGCCAGTAGTTTCTCCTTAGCGGGAGCTCAGTACAATGAGCAGTTCTTC. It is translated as CASSFSLAGAQYNEQFF.

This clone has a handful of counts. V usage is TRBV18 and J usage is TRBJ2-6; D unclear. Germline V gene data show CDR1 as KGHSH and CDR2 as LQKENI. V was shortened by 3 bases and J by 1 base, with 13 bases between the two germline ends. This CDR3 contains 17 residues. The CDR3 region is CASSPAATSSGANVLTF. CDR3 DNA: TGTGCCAGCTCACCTGCAGCGACGTCATCTGGGGCCAACGTCCTGACTTTC. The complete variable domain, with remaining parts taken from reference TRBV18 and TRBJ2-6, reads NAGVMQNPRHLVRRRGQEARLRCSPMKGHSHVYWYRQLPEEGLKFMVYLQKENIIDESGMPKERFSAEFPKEGPSILRIQQVVRGDSAAYFCASSPAATSSGANVLTFGAGSRLTVL.

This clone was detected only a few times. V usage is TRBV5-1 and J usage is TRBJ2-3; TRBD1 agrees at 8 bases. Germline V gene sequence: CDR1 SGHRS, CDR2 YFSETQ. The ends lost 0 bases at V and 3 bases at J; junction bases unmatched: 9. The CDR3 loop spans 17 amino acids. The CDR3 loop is CASSLAPTGGGTDTQYF. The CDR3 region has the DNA TGCGCCAGCAGCTTGGCCCCTACAGGGGGAGGTACAGATACGCAGTATTTT. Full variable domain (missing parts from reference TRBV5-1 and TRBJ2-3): KAGVTQTPRYLIKTRGQQVTLSCSPISGHRSVSWYQQTPGQGLQFLFEYFSETQRNKGNFPGRFSGRQFSNSRSEMNVSTLELGDSALYLCASSLAPTGGGTDTQYFGPGTRLTVL.

In DNA, the CDR3 is TGTGCCAGCAGCCCGGACGGGGGCCGATACAATGAGCAGTTCTTC. Its translation is CASSPDGGRYNEQFF. This rearrangement joins TRBV11-1 to TRBJ2-1; possibly TRBD1 or TRBD2 for D (6 bases each). V lost 5 bases, J lost 4 bases, and 15 bases lay in between. CDR3 length equals 15 residues. CDR1 is SGHAT, CDR2 FQDESV, per germline (reference sequence).

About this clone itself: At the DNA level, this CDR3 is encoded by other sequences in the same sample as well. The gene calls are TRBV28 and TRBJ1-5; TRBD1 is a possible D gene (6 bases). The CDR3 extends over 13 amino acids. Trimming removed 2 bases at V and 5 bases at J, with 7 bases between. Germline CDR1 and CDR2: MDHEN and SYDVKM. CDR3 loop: CASSLPGDQPQHF. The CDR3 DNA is TGTGCCAGCAGTTTACCAGGGGATCAGCCCCAGCATTTT.

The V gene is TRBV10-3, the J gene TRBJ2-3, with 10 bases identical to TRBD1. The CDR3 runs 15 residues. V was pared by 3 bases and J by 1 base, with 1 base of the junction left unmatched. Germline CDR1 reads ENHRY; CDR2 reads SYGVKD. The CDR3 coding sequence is TGTGCCATCAGTGAAGGGACAGGGGGCACAGATACGCAGTATTTT. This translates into CAISEGTGGTDTQYF.

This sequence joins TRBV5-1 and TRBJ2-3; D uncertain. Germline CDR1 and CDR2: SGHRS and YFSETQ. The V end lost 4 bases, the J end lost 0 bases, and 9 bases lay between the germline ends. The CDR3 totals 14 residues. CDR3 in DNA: TGCGCCAGCAGCAGGTCCACTAGCACAGATACGCAGTATTTT. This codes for CASSRSTSTDTQYF.

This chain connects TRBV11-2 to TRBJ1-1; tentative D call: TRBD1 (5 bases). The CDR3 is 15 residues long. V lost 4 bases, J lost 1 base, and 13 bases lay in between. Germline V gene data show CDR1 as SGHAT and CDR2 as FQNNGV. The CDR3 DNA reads TGTGCCAGCAGCTACACATCGGGGGGGAACACTGAAGCTTTCTTT. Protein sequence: CASSYTSGGNTEAFF.

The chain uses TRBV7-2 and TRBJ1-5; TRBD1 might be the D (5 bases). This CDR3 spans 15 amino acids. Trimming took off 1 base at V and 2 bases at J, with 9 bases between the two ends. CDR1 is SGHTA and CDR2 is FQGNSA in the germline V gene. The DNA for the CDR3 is TGTGCCAGCAGCTTAGATGTAGGGGGCAATCAGCCCCAGCATTTT. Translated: CASSLDVGGNQPQHF.

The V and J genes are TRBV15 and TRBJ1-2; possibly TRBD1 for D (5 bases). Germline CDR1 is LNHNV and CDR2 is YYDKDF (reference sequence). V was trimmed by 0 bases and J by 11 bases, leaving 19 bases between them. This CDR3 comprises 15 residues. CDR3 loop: CATSRDLGTESGYTF. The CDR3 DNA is TGTGCCACCAGCAGAGATTTAGGGACGGAGAGCGGGTACACCTTC.

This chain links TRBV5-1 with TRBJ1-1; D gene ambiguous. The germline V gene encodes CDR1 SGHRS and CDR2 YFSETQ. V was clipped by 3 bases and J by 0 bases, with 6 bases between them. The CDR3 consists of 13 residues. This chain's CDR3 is CASSSTVNTEAFF. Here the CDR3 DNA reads TGCGCCAGCAGCTCTACAGTGAACACTGAAGCTTTCTTT. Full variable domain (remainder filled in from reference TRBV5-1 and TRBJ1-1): KAGVTQTPRYLIKTRGQQVTLSCSPISGHRSVSWYQQTPGQGLQFLFEYFSETQRNKGNFPGRFSGRQFSNSRSEMNVSTLELGDSALYLCASSSTVNTEAFFGQGTRLTVV.

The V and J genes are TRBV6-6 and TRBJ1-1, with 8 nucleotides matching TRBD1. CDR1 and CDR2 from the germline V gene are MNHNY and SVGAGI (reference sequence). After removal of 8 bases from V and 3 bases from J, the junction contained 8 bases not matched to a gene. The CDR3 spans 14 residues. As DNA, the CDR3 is TGTGCCAGCCAGGGGGCCGCAACCCACACTGAAGCTTTCTTT. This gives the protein CASQGAATHTEAFF.

Written as DNA, the CDR3 is TGCGCCAGCAGCTCCGGGACAGGGGTCTATGGCTACACCTTC. Encoded protein: CASSSGTGVYGYTF. The rearrangement links TRBV5-1 to TRBJ1-2; 10 bases fit TRBD1. Losses at the gene ends were 3 bases for V and 4 bases for J; bases not matched to a gene: 3. This CDR3 spans 14 amino acids. CDR1 is SGHRS, CDR2 YFSETQ, per germline.

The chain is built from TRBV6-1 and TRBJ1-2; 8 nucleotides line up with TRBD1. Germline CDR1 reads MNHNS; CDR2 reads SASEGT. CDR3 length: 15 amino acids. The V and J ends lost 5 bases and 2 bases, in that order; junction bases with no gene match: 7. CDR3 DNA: TGTGCCAGCAGTTGGACAGGGAATAGGAACTATGGCTACACCTTC. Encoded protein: CASSWTGNRNYGYTF.

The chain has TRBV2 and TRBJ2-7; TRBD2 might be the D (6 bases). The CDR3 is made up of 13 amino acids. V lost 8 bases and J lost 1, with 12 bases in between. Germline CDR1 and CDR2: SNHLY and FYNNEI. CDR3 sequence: CASRAGTSYEQYF. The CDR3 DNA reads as TGTGCCAGCCGAGCCGGGACTTCCTACGAGCAGTACTTC.

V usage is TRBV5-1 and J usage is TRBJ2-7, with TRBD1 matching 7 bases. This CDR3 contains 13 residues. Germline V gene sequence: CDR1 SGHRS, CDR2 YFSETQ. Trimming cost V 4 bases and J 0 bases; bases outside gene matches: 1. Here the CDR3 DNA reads TGCGCCAGCAGCCGGACAGGCTCCTACGAGCAGTACTTC. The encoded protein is CASSRTGSYEQYF.

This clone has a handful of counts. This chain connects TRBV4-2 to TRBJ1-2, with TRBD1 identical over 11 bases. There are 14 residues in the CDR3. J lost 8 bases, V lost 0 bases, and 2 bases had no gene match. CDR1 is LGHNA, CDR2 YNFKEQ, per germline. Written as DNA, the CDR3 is TGTGCCAGCAGCCAAGAGGACAGGGGGCGAGGCTACACCTTC. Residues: CASSQEDRGRGYTF.

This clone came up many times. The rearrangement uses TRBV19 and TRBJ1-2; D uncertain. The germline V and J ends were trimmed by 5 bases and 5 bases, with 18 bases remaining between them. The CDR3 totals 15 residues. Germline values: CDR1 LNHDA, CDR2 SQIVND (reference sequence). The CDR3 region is CASSRPGEGGYGYTF. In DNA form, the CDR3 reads TGTGCCAGTAGTCGTCCAGGCGAAGGCGGGTATGGCTACACCTTC.

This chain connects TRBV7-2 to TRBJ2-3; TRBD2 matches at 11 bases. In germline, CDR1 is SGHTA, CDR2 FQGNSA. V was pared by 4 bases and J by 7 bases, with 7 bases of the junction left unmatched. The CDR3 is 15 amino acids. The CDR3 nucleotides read TGTGCCAGCAGCTCGCCCGGGACTAGCGGAAATACGCAGTATTTT. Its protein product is CASSSPGTSGNTQYF.